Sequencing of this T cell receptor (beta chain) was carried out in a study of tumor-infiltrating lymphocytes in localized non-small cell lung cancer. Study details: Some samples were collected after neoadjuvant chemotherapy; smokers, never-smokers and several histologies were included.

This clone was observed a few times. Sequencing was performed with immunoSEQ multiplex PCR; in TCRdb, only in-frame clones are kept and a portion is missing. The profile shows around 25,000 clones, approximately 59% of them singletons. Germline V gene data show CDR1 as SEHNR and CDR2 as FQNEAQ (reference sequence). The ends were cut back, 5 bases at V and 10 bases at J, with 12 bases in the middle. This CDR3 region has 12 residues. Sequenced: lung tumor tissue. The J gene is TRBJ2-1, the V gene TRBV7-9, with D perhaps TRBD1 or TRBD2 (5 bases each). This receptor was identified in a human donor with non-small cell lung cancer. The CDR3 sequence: CASSQGEREQFF. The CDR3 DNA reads TGTGCCAGCAGCCAAGGGGAGCGGGAGCAGTTCTTC.